This TCR beta chain emerged from a study of early T cells in non-severe SARS-CoV-2 infection. V dropped 4 bases and J dropped 3 bases, with 6 bases sitting between them. Looked up from germline, CDR1 is LGHDT and CDR2 is YNNKEL (reference sequence). The CDR3 loop spans 12 amino acids. Each CDR3 protein is one row after TCRdb ran MiXCR on the 5' RACE reads. The sample carries around 78,000 distinct CDR3 sequences, around 15% recorded once. In this sample, this clonotype turned up once. The chain employs TRBV3-1 and TRBJ1-1; D uncertain. The source of this sequence is an adult who was a healthcare worker with PCR-confirmed SARS-CoV-2 infection or an uninfected control (not recorded which). The sequenced material came from whole blood. This CDR3 reads CASSRWDTEAFF. Written as DNA, the CDR3 is TGTGCCAGCAGCCGATGGGACACTGAAGCTTTCTTT.